This T cell receptor beta chain comes out of a study of identical twins. CDR3 size: 16 residues. Germline V lookup: CDR1 WSHSY, CDR2 SAAADI. V gave up 2 bases and J gave up 1 base, with 12 bases separating them. Only healthy Caucasians were included as donors. TCRdb analysed the 5' RACE reads with MiXCR anew, one entry per CDR3 protein. The sample holds fewer than 900,000 distinct CDR3 sequences, 18% seen once. In regard to this clonotype: Its antigen is as yet unknown.

The study, taken as a whole, reports: It was out-of-frame TCR alpha sharing in monozygotic twins that models underestimated. Insertions were reduced in abundant cord blood beta clonotypes but not in memory repertoires.

In addition, the sample was reused for a study of T cells expressing NK-cell markers. That source reports: Dominant NKG2C+ clonotypes accounted for roughly 1.0-8% of CD8+ T cells in 5 to 7 donors.

The sequence came from a woman aged 18-29 years in good health. Sequencing was done on a sample of PBMCs. The chain carries TRBV10-2 and TRBJ2-1; D not certain. Written as DNA, the CDR3 is TGCGCCAGCAGTGAGGATTTAGATGGATCCTACAATGAGCAGTTCTTC. Protein product: CASSEDLDGSYNEQFF.